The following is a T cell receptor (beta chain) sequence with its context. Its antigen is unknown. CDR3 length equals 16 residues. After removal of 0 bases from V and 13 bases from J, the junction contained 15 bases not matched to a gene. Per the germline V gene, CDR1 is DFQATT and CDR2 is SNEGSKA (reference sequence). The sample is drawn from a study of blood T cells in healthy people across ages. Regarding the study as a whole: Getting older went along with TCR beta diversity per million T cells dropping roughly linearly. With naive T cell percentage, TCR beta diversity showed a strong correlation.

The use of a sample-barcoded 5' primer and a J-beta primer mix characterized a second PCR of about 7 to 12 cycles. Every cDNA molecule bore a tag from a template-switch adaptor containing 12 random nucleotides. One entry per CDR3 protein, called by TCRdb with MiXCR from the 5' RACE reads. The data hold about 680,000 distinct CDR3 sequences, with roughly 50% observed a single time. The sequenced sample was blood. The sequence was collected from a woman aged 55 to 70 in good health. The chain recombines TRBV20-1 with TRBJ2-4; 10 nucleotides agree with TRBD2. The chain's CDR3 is CSARDPTKGTSAGQYF. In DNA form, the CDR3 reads TGCAGTGCTAGAGACCCGACTAAGGGGACTAGCGCGGGGCAGTACTTC.